Listed below are T cell receptor beta chains from one sample, sequenced in a study of blood T cell repertoires in COVID-19. Generated by immunoSEQ multiplex PCR, the TCRdb table keeps only in-frame clones and is missing some. The data show around 390,000 clones, more than 75% seen once. The source material was PBMCs or T cells enriched from blood (not recorded which). These receptors were obtained from a woman aged 50 to 65 who had recovered from COVID-19. Each CDR3 is given without its conserved first and last residue.

>TRBV27
ASSFGQGYEQY
>TRBV9
ASAASGEYNEQF
>TRBV1
TSRPTGNEKLF
>TRBV5-4
ASKAHPGAGELF
>TRBV19
ASSPDRGHEQY
>TRBV3-1/TRBV3-2
ASSHPRGRKPSYGYT
>TRBV7-9
ASSQTGGQGTNYGYT
>TRBV7-2
ASSSPGTTDTQY
>TRBV4-3
ASSQDATTGFGEAF
>TRBV5-4
ASSLSAGGSPLH
>TRBV30
AWSRLAGGINTGELF
>TRBV5-1
ASTRAGSQETQY
>TRBV4-3
ASSQDNAGTVETIY
>TRBV7-6
ASSLADRAGETQY
>TRBV6-4
ASSKDRENYGYT
>TRBV7-2
ASSLGHISNQPQH
>TRBV7-9
ASRHKGAVETQY
>TRBV15
ATSPSRVDYGYT
>TRBV5-1
ASSLGQGQTDTQY
>TRBV5-1
ASSLNLARNTGELF
>TRBV7-3
ATRAWGPTGELF
>TRBV6-5
ASCRTGDYGYT
>TRBV28
ASRPTGRESPLH
>TRBV7-2
ASSLASGPAYEQY
>TRBV15
ATTRELNTEAF
>TRBV29-1
SVLRQANSYEQY
>TRBV7-2
ASTPRRAGANVLT
>TRBV7-2
ASSRPLSDTIY
>TRBV28
ASRRGQGAITEAF